Presented here are 25 T cell receptor beta chains from one specimen sequenced in a study of blood T cells in healthy people across ages (dated by TCRdb to between 2015 and 2017). The library came from 5' RACE. Sequencer: Illumina HiSeq 2500. The second PCR ran for roughly 7 to 12 cycles and used a J-beta primer mix along with a sample-barcoded 5' primer. TCRdb reprocessing: public reads trimmed at Q25 with fastp, clones called with MiXCR, in-frame beta chains kept. Every distinct CDR3 protein forms one entry, paired with its most common genes and DNA. The sample contains 660,000 or so distinct CDR3 sequences, 58% of them found a single time. The ten most abundant clones make up around 37% of the sample. The sequencing input was blood. The receptors derive from a man between 60 and 75 years old in good health.

This clonotype was counted at least ten times. This chain uses TRBV27 with TRBJ2-6; D remains unclear. CDR3 size: 15 residues. V gave up 8 bases and J gave up 0 bases, with 11 bases separating them. Germline lookup yields CDR1 MNHEY and CDR2 SMNVEV (reference sequence). CDR3 sequence reads: CASSLWGSGANVLTF. CDR3 sequence (DNA): TGTGCCAGCTCTCTGTGGGGCTCTGGGGCCAACGTCCTGACTTTC.

The table lists this clonotype with a few counts. The gene calls are TRBV2 and TRBJ2-6; D remains unclear. Germline loops: CDR1 SNHLY, CDR2 FYNNEI. V dropped 5 bases and J dropped 0 bases, with 11 bases sitting between them. This CDR3 contains 16 residues. The CDR3 nucleotides are TGTGCCAGCAGTCTGAGATCCCCCTCTGGGGCCAACGTCCTGACTTTC. Its protein is CASSLRSPSGANVLTF.

This clonotype occurred many times. The chain combines TRBV13 with TRBJ1-1, with D possibly being TRBD1 (5 bases). Between the trimmed V and J ends, which lost 4 bases and 4 bases, there was a span of 13 bases. This CDR3 comprises 14 residues. The germline V gene has CDR1 PRHDT and CDR2 FYEKMQ (reference sequence). The CDR3, as DNA: TGTGCCAGCAGCTCCTTTGTGAGGGGCACTGAAGCTTTCTTT. Translated: CASSSFVRGTEAFF. Full variable domain (remainder filled in from reference TRBV13 and TRBJ1-1): AAGVIQSPRHLIKEKRETATLKCYPIPRHDTVYWYQQGPGQDPQFLISFYEKMQSDKGSIPDRFSAQQFSDYHSELNMSSLELGDSALYFCASSSFVRGTEAFFGQGTRLTVV.

The count of this clonotype is one. This rearrangement joins TRBV3-1 to TRBJ2-4; D possibly uses TRBD1 or TRBD2 (5 bases each). The J call may be faulty, since TRBJ2-7 better matches the DNA end. This CDR3 is 14 amino acids long. CDR1 LGHDT and CDR2 YNNKEL come from the germline V gene (reference sequence). The CDR3 nucleotides read TGTGCCAGCAGCCAAGGGGACCCCGTTTACGAGCAGTACTTC. It encodes CASSQGDPVYEQYF.

The V and J genes are TRBV5-1 and TRBJ2-3, with 14 nucleotides matching TRBD2. In germline, CDR1 is SGHRS, CDR2 YFSETQ. Trimming took 4 bases from V and 6 from J; bases not matched to a gene: 1. The CDR3 is 14 amino acids. CDR3 bases: TGCGCCAGCAGCCGGACTAGCGGGAGGGATACGCAGTATTTT. Its translation is CASSRTSGRDTQYF.

The chain employs TRBV12-3 or TRBV12-4 and TRBJ2-3; a weak D match, TRBD2 (6 bases). The CDR3 has 17 amino acids. The ends were cut back, 5 bases at V and 1 base at J, with 19 bases in the middle. The DNA for the CDR3 is TGTGCCAGCAGTCAGGAGGGACTGGCGGTGGGCACAGATACGCAGTATTTT. Amino acid sequence: CASSQEGLAVGTDTQYF.

This chain connects TRBV12-3 or TRBV12-4 to TRBJ2-2, with D tentatively TRBD1 or TRBD2 (5 bases each). This CDR3 region has 13 residues. Deletions cut 5 bases from V and 7 bases from J, with 11 bases between. The CDR3 nucleotides are TGTGCCAGCAGTCCTTCAGGGAGCGGGGAGCTGTTTTTT. Translating it yields CASSPSGSGELFF.

This clonotype was detected only once. V gene TRBV27 combines with J gene TRBJ2-5; perhaps TRBD1 as D (5 bases). Germline CDR1 MNHEY, CDR2 SMNVEV (reference sequence). This CDR3 is built from 15 residues. The V end was cut by 2 bases, the J end by 2 bases, with 12 bases between. In DNA form, the CDR3 reads TGTGCCAGCAGTTTAAGGGGAAGGGGTCAAGAGACCCAGTACTTC. Translating gives CASSLRGRGQETQYF.

V gene TRBV20-1 combines with J gene TRBJ2-5; D gene unclear. This CDR3 contains 13 residues. Trimming left V 4 bases short and J 2 bases short, with 11 bases between. Looked up from germline, CDR1 is DFQATT and CDR2 is SNEGSKA (reference sequence). CDR3 residues: CSAKWNRQETQYF. DNA of the CDR3: TGCAGTGCTAAATGGAACAGACAAGAGACCCAGTACTTC.

This clonotype was counted only a few times. V is TRBV3-1 and J is TRBJ2-4; D possibly uses TRBD1 or TRBD2 (7 bases each). The CDR3 runs to 14 residues. Germline assignment: CDR1 LGHDT and CDR2 YNNKEL (reference sequence). V lost 0 bases and J 13 bases, leaving 16 bases between the germline ends. The CDR3, as DNA: TGTGCCAGCAGCCAAGATCTGGCAGGGGGGGAGCAGTACTTC. Translated, it gives CASSQDLAGGEQYF.

The chain has TRBV14 and TRBJ2-1, with 8 bases aligning to TRBD2. Germline V gene sequence: CDR1 SGHDN, CDR2 FVKESK. V was clipped by 4 bases and J by 7 bases; unmatched bases: 9. CDR3 length: 15 amino acids. CDR3 coding DNA: TGTGCCAGCAGCCCCACGGGAGGGACCGGGAATGAGCAGTTCTTC. The encoded protein is CASSPTGGTGNEQFF.

The chain employs TRBV29-1 and TRBJ2-7, with TRBD1 matching over 7 bases. This CDR3 contains 16 residues. Looked up from germline, CDR1 is SQVTM and CDR2 is ANQGSEA. V lost 0 bases and J lost 3; bases outside the gene matches: 11. DNA of the CDR3: TGCAGCGTTGAAGACCCGGGACAGACGAGGGGCTACGAGCAGTACTTC. It is translated as CSVEDPGQTRGYEQYF.

The J gene is TRBJ2-5, the V gene TRBV20-1, with 8 bases fitting TRBD1. The CDR3 spans 14 residues. The germline gives CDR1 DFQATT, CDR2 SNEGSKA (reference sequence). Trimming at V came to 6 bases and at J to 4 bases, leaving 10 bases not matched to a gene. DNA of the CDR3: TGCAGTGCAATTTCTCCAGGGGGCACAGAGACCCAGTACTTC. Translated, it gives CSAISPGGTETQYF.

This rearrangement joins TRBV6-1 to TRBJ1-6; no clear D. The CDR3 spans 15 residues. The germline CDR1 and CDR2 sequences are MNHNS and SASEGT. Trimming removed 1 base at V and 3 bases at J, with 7 bases between. The DNA of the CDR3 is TGTGCCAGCAGTGAAGTATGGAGCTATAATTCACCCCTCCACTTT. It yields the protein CASSEVWSYNSPLHF.

This clonotype has just a few counts. The chain combines TRBV5-1 with TRBJ2-5; D possibly corresponds to TRBD2 (6 bases). The germline V gene encodes CDR1 SGHRS and CDR2 YFSETQ. The CDR3 is 16 residues long. V was clipped by 1 base and J by 4 bases, with 17 bases between them. In DNA form, the CDR3 reads TGCGCCAGCAGCTTGTCGGGAGAGGAGATCCGAGAGACCCAGTACTTC. It yields the protein CASSLSGEEIRETQYF.

This clonotype was observed many times. The rearrangement uses TRBV4-1 and TRBJ1-4; no clear D. Germline assignment: CDR1 MGHRA and CDR2 YSYEKL. This CDR3 comprises 15 residues. V was cut by 0 bases and J by 4 bases, with 9 bases left in between. The CDR3 coding sequence is TGCGCCAGCAGCCAAGAGTCTCAGATTAATGAAAAACTGTTTTTT. Its translation is CASSQESQINEKLFF.

There are a few counts of this clonotype. J is TRBJ1-4 and V is TRBV25-1; no clear D gene. The CDR3 is made up of 15 amino acids. Trimming removed 2 bases from V and 3 bases from J, with 10 bases in between. Germline-derived CDR1 and CDR2 are MGHDK and SYGVNS. CDR3 sequence reads: CASSEPGASNEKLFF. CDR3 DNA: TGTGCCAGCAGTGAACCGGGTGCATCTAATGAAAAACTGTTTTTT.

The rearrangement joins TRBV12-3 or TRBV12-4 to TRBJ1-4; D may be TRBD1 (6 bases). V was shortened by 5 bases and J by 0 bases, with 10 bases between the two germline ends. This CDR3 is 15 amino acids long. The CDR3 loop is CASSPQGSTNEKLFF. In DNA form, the CDR3 reads TGTGCCAGCAGTCCCCAGGGGTCAACTAATGAAAAACTGTTTTTT.

This chain uses TRBV7-6 with TRBJ2-4; the match to TRBD2 covers 9 bases. This CDR3 region has 17 residues. V was pared by 6 bases and J by 0 bases, with 9 bases of the junction left unmatched. The germline V gene has CDR1 SGHVS and CDR2 FNYEAQ. The CDR3, as DNA: TGTGCCAGCAGTTTTGAAGCGGGGGGACTAGCCAAAAACATTCAGTACTTC. This sequence encodes CASSFEAGGLAKNIQYF.

V and J are TRBV5-1 and TRBJ2-1; D gene uncertain. Germline CDR1 reads SGHRS; CDR2 reads YFSETQ. This CDR3 contains 17 residues. Trimming took 0 bases from V and 0 from J, leaving 13 bases between them. CDR3 bases: TGCGCCAGCAGCTTGGATCCCTACATAAGCTCCTACAATGAGCAGTTCTTC. It codes for CASSLDPYISSYNEQFF.

The chain joins TRBV4-1 to TRBJ1-6; no clear D. Germline assignment: CDR1 MGHRA and CDR2 YSYEKL. This CDR3 is built from 15 residues. Trimming pared 0 bases from V and 5 bases from J, leaving 8 bases between. The CDR3 bases are TGCGCCAGCAGCCAAGATAACAAAGATAATTCACCCCTCCACTTT. As protein: CASSQDNKDNSPLHF.

J is TRBJ2-1 and V is TRBV7-9; 9 bases line up with TRBD1. CDR1 SEHNR and CDR2 FQNEAQ come from the germline V gene (reference sequence). Trimming at V came to 3 bases and at J to 4 bases, leaving 4 bases not matched to a gene. This CDR3 is 15 amino acids long. CDR3 sequence reads: CASSFGDRAYNEQFF. The CDR3 DNA sequence: TGTGCCAGCAGCTTCGGGGACAGGGCTTACAATGAGCAGTTCTTC.

This clonotype has only a few counts. This rearrangement joins TRBV18 to TRBJ2-6; TRBD1 matches 9 bases. The germline V gene has CDR1 KGHSH and CDR2 LQKENI. V trimming: 3 bases; J trimming: 1 base; junction bases outside the gene matches: 1. CDR3 length equals 16 residues. The chain's CDR3 is CASSPTGGSGANVLTF. The CDR3 nucleotides are TGTGCCAGCTCACCGACAGGGGGATCTGGGGCCAACGTCCTGACTTTC.

This chain joins TRBV10-3 and TRBJ2-7; 7 bases are shared with TRBD2. The DNA end lines up better with TRBJ2-5; the J call may be wrong. Germline V gene sequence: CDR1 ENHRY, CDR2 SYGVKD. CDR3 size: 16 residues. CDR3 nucleotides: TGTGCCATCAGTGAGTCAGCGACTAGCCGTCCGGAGACCCAGTACTTC. Protein: CAISESATSRPETQYF.

The V call is TRBV18, the J call TRBJ2-1; TRBD2 matches at 8 bases. CDR1 is KGHSH and CDR2 is LQKENI in the germline V gene. This CDR3 is built from 15 residues. The trim removed 4 bases at V and 5 bases at J, leaving 7 bases unmatched. The DNA for the CDR3 is TGTGCCAGCTCACGCGGGGGGAAAATAGACAATGAGCAGTTCTTC. The encoded protein is CASSRGGKIDNEQFF.